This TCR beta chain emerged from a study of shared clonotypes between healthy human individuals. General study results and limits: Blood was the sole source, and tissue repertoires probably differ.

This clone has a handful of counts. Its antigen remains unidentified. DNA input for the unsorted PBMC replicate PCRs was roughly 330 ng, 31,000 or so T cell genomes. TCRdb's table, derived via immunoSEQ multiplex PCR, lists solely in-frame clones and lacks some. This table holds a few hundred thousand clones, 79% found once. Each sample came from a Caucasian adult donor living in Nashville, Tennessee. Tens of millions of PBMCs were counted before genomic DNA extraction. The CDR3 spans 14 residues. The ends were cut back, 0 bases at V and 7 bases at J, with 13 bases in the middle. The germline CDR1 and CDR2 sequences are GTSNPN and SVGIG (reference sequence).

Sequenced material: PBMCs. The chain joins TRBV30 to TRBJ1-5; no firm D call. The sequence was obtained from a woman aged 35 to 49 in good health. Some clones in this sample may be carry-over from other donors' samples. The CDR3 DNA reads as TGTGCCTGGAGTGTTAAGACGGTGGGGCAGCCCCAGCATTTT. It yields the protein CAWSVKTVGQPQHF. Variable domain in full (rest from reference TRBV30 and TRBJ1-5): SQTIHQWPATLVQPVGSPLSLECTVEGTSNPNLYWYRQAAGRGLQLLFYSVGIGQISSEVPQNLSASRPQDRQFILSSKKLLLSDSGFYLCAWSVKTVGQPQHFGDGTRLSIL.